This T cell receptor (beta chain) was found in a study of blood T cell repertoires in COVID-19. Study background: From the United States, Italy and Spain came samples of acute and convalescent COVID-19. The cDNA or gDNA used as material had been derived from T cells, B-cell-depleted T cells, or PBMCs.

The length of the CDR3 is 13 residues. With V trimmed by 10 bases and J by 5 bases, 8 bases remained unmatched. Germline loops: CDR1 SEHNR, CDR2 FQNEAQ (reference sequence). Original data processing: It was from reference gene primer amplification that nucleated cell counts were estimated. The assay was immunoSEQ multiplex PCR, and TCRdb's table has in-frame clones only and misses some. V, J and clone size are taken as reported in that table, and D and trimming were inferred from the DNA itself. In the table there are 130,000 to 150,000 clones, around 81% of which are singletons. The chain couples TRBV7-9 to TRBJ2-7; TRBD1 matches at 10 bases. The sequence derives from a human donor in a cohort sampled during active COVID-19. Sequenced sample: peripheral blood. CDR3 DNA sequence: TGTGCCACCTGGGGGACAGGGGCGGACGAGCAGTACTTC. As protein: CATWGTGADEQYF.